The clone carrying this T cell receptor beta chain has a count of ten or more. This sample is drawn from a study of regulatory T cells in long-lasting Graves disease. Through Arm-PCR of CDR3 regions and iRepertoire HTBI primers, TCR beta libraries were built. One entry per CDR3 protein results from TCRdb running MiXCR on the multiplex PCR reads. The sample lists approximately 360,000 distinct CDR3 sequences, more than 20% occurring once. Time point denoted: persistent/refractory GD, antithyroid drugs over 5 years with positive TRAb. The TCR library was prepared using RNA isolated from PBMCs. V was shortened by 0 bases and J by 7 bases, with 13 bases between the two germline ends. This CDR3 is 16 amino acids long. The germline CDR1 and CDR2 sequences are SGHDN and FVKESK.

The origin of this receptor is a woman in her forties with Graves disease. The chain uses TRBV14 and TRBJ2-6, with D hard to call. The sample consisted of peripheral blood mononuclear cells (PBMCs), taken when the disease was refractory, from a patient treated with antithyroid drugs. The DNA for the CDR3 is TGTGCCAGCAGCCAAGATAGACGGCTTAGCGCCAACGTCCTGACTTTC. Its translation is CASSQDRRLSANVLTF.